Listed here are 19 T cell receptor beta chains from one sample, sequenced in a study of blood T cell repertoires in COVID-19. Clones were sequenced by immunoSEQ multiplex PCR, and TCRdb holds only the in-frame ones, with some missing. This table holds roughly 200,000 clones, about 87% found once. The sequenced material came from PBMCs or T cells enriched from blood (not recorded which). The receptors stem from a young woman who had recovered from COVID-19.

This clone was seen a few times. The J gene is TRBJ1-2, the V gene TRBV6-5, with 9 bases aligning to TRBD1. The CDR3 consists of 12 residues. Germline CDR1 and CDR2: MNHEY and SVGAGI. V dropped 6 bases and J dropped 8; count of bases not matched to a gene: 4. As DNA, the CDR3 is TGTGCCAGCAGCGGACAGGGGAAGGGCTACACCTTC. Encoded protein: CASSGQGKGYTF.

This chain connects TRBV2 to TRBJ1-1; D not resolved. Trimming pared 2 bases from V and 6 bases from J, leaving 7 bases between. CDR3 length: 12 residues. CDR1 is SNHLY and CDR2 is FYNNEI in the germline V gene. The chain's CDR3 is CASSEREAEAFF. The CDR3 coding sequence is TGTGCCAGCAGTGAAAGGGAGGCTGAAGCTTTCTTT.

This chain joins TRBV2 and TRBJ2-7; 9 nucleotides agree with TRBD2. CDR3 length: 14 amino acids. The ends lost 4 bases at V and 5 bases at J; junction bases unmatched: 6. Germline CDR1 is SNHLY and CDR2 is FYNNEI. The CDR3 nucleotides read TGTGCCAGCAGTGGGGCGCGGGGGGGTGACGAGCAGTACTTC. It codes for CASSGARGGDEQYF.

V is TRBV7-9 and J is TRBJ2-5; 8 bases are shared with TRBD2. This CDR3 is built from 15 residues. Unmatched junction bases numbered 3, after V lost 3 bases and J lost 0 bases. Germline V lookup: CDR1 SEHNR, CDR2 FQNEAQ (reference sequence). Here the CDR3 reads CASSFGGGYQETQYF. CDR3 DNA sequence: TGTGCCAGCAGCTTCGGCGGGGGGTACCAAGAGACCCAGTACTTC.

This chain uses TRBV25-1 with TRBJ2-1, with D tentatively TRBD1 (7 bases). Germline V CDR1 and CDR2: MGHDK, SYGVNS. There are 14 residues in the CDR3. V gave up 2 bases and J gave up 8 bases, with 13 bases separating them. In nucleotides, the CDR3 is TGTGCCAGCAGTGAAATAAGGAGGGGGCATGAGCAGTTCTTC. Protein product: CASSEIRRGHEQFF.

This clone occurred once. This sample also contains other DNA sequences that code for the same CDR3. The chain employs TRBV5-6 and TRBJ2-7, with 9 bases fitting TRBD1. CDR1 is SGHDT, CDR2 YYEEEE, per germline. V lost 4 bases, J lost 3 bases, and 5 bases stayed unmatched. The CDR3 extends over 14 amino acids. In nucleotides, the CDR3 is TGTGCCAGCAGCCCGGGACAGGGAGACTACGAGCAGTACTTC. It specifies CASSPGQGDYEQYF.

V gene TRBV19 combines with J gene TRBJ1-5, with TRBD1 matching over 8 bases. CDR3 size: 15 residues. V was pared by 4 bases and J by 7 bases, with 9 bases of the junction left unmatched. The V gene's germline CDR1 is LNHDA and CDR2 SQIVND (reference sequence). CDR3 in amino acids: CASSTPDRARQPQHF. CDR3 sequence (DNA): TGTGCCAGTAGTACACCGGACAGGGCAAGGCAGCCCCAGCATTTT.

V and J are TRBV6-5 and TRBJ2-5; 11 nucleotides line up with TRBD2. J gave up 3 bases and V 4 bases, and 4 bases lay outside the gene matches. Germline assignment: CDR1 MNHEY and CDR2 SVGAGI. There are 15 residues in the CDR3. The CDR3 region has the DNA TGTGCCAGCAGTTTATCGGGACTAGCGGAAGAGACCCAGTACTTC. Amino acids: CASSLSGLAEETQYF.

V is TRBV4-2 and J is TRBJ1-1, with no clear D. V gave up 1 base and J gave up 1 base, with 10 bases separating them. Germline CDR1 and CDR2: LGHNA and YNFKEQ. The CDR3 runs 15 residues. As DNA, the CDR3 is TGTGCCAGCAGCCAAGTCTCCGGGAGGAACACTGAAGCTTTCTTT. Its protein is CASSQVSGRNTEAFF.

The V gene is TRBV5-5, the J gene TRBJ2-5; D perhaps matches TRBD2 (5 bases). This CDR3 is 13 amino acids long. The V end lost 0 bases, the J end lost 3 bases, and 6 bases lay between the germline ends. The germline V gene has CDR1 SGHKS and CDR2 YYEKEE (reference sequence). The CDR3 spells CASSLVGKETQYF. The CDR3 nucleotides are TGTGCCAGCAGCTTGGTCGGGAAAGAGACCCAGTACTTC.

The DNA for the CDR3 is TGTGCCAGCAGCCCCGAGGTAGGGGAAGAGACCCAGTACTTC. This gives the protein CASSPEVGEETQYF. This chain connects TRBV7-2 to TRBJ2-5; possible D gene TRBD1, 5 bases. The V gene's germline CDR1 is SGHTA and CDR2 FQGNSA. V lost 5 bases, J lost 3 bases, and 13 bases lay in between. The CDR3 is 14 residues long.

This sequence joins TRBV6-1 and TRBJ2-7, with 8 bases that match TRBD1. The germline V gene encodes CDR1 MNHNS and CDR2 SASEGT. CDR3 size: 14 residues. The V and J ends lost 3 bases and 2 bases, in that order; junction bases with no gene match: 3. The CDR3 DNA follows: TGTGCCAGCAGTGAGCGGACAGGGCCCTACGAGCAGTACTTC. It translates to CASSERTGPYEQYF.

The gene calls are TRBV18 and TRBJ2-3; perhaps TRBD1 as D (6 bases). In germline, CDR1 is KGHSH, CDR2 LQKENI. V was pared by 6 bases and J by 1 base, with 14 bases between. The CDR3 extends over 15 amino acids. The CDR3: CASSPQGMGTDTQYF. CDR3 nucleotides: TGTGCCAGCTCGCCCCAGGGGATGGGCACAGATACGCAGTATTTT.

This clone showed up just once. This chain connects TRBV5-5 to TRBJ2-1; 13 bases line up with TRBD2. The CDR3 totals 20 residues. Trimming cost V 3 bases and J 2 bases; bases outside gene matches: 14. CDR1 is SGHKS, CDR2 YYEKEE, per germline (reference sequence). CDR3 DNA: TGTGCCAGCAGCTACCCCGGGACTAGCGGGGCCAGAGGCACCTACAATGAGCAGTTCTTC. Its translation is CASSYPGTSGARGTYNEQFF.

The chain uses TRBV4-1 and TRBJ2-3; D is perhaps TRBD1 (6 bases). Germline lookup yields CDR1 MGHRA and CDR2 YSYEKL. This CDR3 is 18 amino acids long. Trimming stripped 1 base from V and 3 bases from J, with 20 bases between. CDR3 sequence: CASSQVGSPWTETDTQYF. The CDR3 nucleotides read TGCGCCAGCAGCCAAGTTGGGTCCCCATGGACAGAAACAGATACGCAGTATTTT.

On this clone itself: The same CDR3 arises from other DNA sequences in this sample as well. The chain combines TRBV6-5 with TRBJ1-1; D gene unclear. Trimming removed 0 bases from V and 1 base from J, with 3 bases in between. The CDR3 runs 13 residues. Germline V CDR1 and CDR2: MNHEY, SVGAGI. The CDR3 here is CASSYSRNTEAFF. CDR3 sequence (DNA): TGTGCCAGCAGTTACTCGCGGAACACTGAAGCTTTCTTT.

The J gene is TRBJ1-1, the V gene TRBV7-9; TRBD1 aligns across 11 bases. The germline CDR1 and CDR2 sequences are SEHNR and FQNEAQ (reference sequence). The ends lost 3 bases at V and 3 bases at J; junction bases unmatched: 9. This CDR3 is built from 17 residues. CDR3 protein: CASSFHRDRGDDTEAFF. Written as DNA, the CDR3 is TGTGCCAGCAGCTTTCACCGGGACAGGGGGGATGACACTGAAGCTTTCTTT.

The rearrangement links TRBV7-9 to TRBJ1-1, with a tentative D call TRBD1 (5 bases). This CDR3 is 13 amino acids long. The V and J ends lost 3 bases and 1 base respectively, with 6 bases between them. Germline V lookup: CDR1 SEHNR, CDR2 FQNEAQ (reference sequence). The CDR3 nucleotides are TGTGCCAGCAGCTTTCAGGGGAACACTGAAGCTTTCTTT. Amino acids: CASSFQGNTEAFF.

A few counts support this clone. The genes are TRBV7-3 and TRBJ2-5; TRBD2 matches 7 bases. The J segment lost 4 bases and the V segment lost 2 bases, leaving 4 bases of the junction unmatched. Germline V gives CDR1 SGHTA, CDR2 FQGTGA. The CDR3 loop spans 14 amino acids. The CDR3 coding sequence is TGTGCCAGCAGCTTAGGAGGGAGGGCAGAGACCCAGTACTTC. Translation: CASSLGGRAETQYF.